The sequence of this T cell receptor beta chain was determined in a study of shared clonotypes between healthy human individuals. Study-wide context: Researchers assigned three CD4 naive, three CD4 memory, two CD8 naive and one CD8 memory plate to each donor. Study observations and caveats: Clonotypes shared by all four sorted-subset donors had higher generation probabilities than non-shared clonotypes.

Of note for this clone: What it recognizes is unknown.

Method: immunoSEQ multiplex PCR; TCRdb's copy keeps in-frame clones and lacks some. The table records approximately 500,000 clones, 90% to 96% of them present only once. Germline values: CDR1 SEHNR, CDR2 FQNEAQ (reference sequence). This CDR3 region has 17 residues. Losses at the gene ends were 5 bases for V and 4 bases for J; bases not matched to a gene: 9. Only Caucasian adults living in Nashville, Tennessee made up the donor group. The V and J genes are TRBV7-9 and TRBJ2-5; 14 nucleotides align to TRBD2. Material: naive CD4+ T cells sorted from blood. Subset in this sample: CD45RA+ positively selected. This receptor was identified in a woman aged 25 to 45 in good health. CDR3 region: CASSVSSTSGRGETQYF. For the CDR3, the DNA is TGTGCCAGCAGCGTCTCTTCGACTAGCGGGAGGGGAGAGACCCAGTACTTC. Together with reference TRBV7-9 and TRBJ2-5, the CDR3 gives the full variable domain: DTGVSQNPRHKITKRGQNVTFRCDPISEHNRLYWYRQTLGQGPEFLTYFQNEAQLEKSRLLSDRFSAERPKGSFSTLEIQRTEQGDSAMYLCASSVSSTSGRGETQYFGPGTRLLVL.